This record covers a single TCR beta chain. Its cognate antigen is unknown. The donors were part of the validation cohort of 95 to 150 subjects. That cohort was separate from the first cohort, which comprised some 670 subjects. TCRdb's table, derived via immunoSEQ multiplex PCR, lists solely in-frame clones and lacks some. Found here are approximately 230,000 clones, more than 85% of them singletons; the top ten hold around 12%. These data originate in a study of cytomegalovirus exposure and HLA in healthy donors. General study findings and limits: Cytomegalovirus association was assigned to some 160 TCR beta chains. Three chains linked to CMV were shown in vitro to be specific for CMV antigens.

Trimming left V 0 bases short and J 12 bases short, with 19 bases between. CDR3 length equals 14 residues. The rearrangement uses TRBV5-3 and TRBJ2-7; D ambiguous. TRBV5-3 is annotated as an ORF whose role is uncertain. This receptor was identified in a man aged 18 to 29 in good health and CMV-seropositive. Sequenced: PBMCs. CDR3 protein: CARSLAVGLARSYF. The CDR3 nucleotides are TGTGCCAGAAGCTTGGCCGTCGGTTTGGCCCGATCGTACTTC.